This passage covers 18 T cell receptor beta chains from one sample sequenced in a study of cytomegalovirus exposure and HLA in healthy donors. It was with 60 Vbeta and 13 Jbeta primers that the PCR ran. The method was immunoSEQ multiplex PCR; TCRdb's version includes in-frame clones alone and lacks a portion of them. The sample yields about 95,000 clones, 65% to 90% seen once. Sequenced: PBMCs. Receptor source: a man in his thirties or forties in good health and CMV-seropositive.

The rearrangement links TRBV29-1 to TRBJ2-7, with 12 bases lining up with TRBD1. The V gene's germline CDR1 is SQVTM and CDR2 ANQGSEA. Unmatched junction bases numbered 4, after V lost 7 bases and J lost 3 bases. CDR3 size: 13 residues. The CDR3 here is CSGGTGGFYEQYF. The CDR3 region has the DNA TGCAGCGGGGGGACAGGGGGCTTCTACGAGCAGTACTTC.

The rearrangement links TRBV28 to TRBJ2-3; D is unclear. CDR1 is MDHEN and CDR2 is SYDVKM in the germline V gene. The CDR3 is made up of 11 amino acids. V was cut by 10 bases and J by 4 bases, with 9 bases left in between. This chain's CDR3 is CAIVSADTQYF. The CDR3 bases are TGTGCCATTGTATCCGCAGATACGCAGTATTTT. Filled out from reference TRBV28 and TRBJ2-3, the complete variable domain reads DVKVTQSSRYLVKRTGEKVFLECVQDMDHENMFWYRQDPGLGLRLIYFSYDVKMKEKGDIPEGYSVSREKKERFSLILESASTNQTSMYLCAIVSADTQYFGPGTRLTVL.

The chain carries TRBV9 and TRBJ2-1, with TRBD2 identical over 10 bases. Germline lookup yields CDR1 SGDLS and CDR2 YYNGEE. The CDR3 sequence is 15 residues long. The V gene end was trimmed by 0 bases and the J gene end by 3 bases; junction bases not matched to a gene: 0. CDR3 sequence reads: CASSVGTSGYNEQFF. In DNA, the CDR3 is TGTGCCAGCAGCGTAGGGACTAGCGGCTACAATGAGCAGTTCTTC.

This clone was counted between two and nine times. In nucleotides, the CDR3 is TGTGCCAGCAGTTACGGTACAGGGAGAGAGACCCAGTACTTC. The encoded protein is CASSYGTGRETQYF. The V gene is TRBV6-5, the J gene TRBJ2-5; tentatively, D is TRBD1 (6 bases). The CDR3 is 14 residues long. Germline CDR1 and CDR2: MNHEY and SVGAGI. With 2 bases removed from V and 4 bases from J, the gap between germline ends came to 11 bases.

DNA of the CDR3: TGTGCCAGCACCGCGACTAGCGGGGTTGGGAATGAGCAGTTCTTC. It codes for CASTATSGVGNEQFF. The chain combines TRBV19 with TRBJ2-1; 11 positions agree with TRBD2. The CDR3 length is 15 residues. Germline CDR1 is LNHDA and CDR2 is SQIVND (reference sequence). With V trimmed by 9 bases and J by 7 bases, 11 bases remained unmatched.

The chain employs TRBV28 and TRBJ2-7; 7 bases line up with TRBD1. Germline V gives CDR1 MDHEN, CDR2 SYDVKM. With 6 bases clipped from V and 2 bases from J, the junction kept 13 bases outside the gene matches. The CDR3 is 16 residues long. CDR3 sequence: CASRGTTGDSPYEQYF. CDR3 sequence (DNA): TGTGCCAGCAGAGGCACAACAGGGGATTCCCCCTACGAGCAGTACTTC. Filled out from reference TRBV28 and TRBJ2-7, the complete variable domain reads DVKVTQSSRYLVKRTGEKVFLECVQDMDHENMFWYRQDPGLGLRLIYFSYDVKMKEKGDIPEGYSVSREKKERFSLILESASTNQTSMYLCASRGTTGDSPYEQYFGPGTRLTVT.

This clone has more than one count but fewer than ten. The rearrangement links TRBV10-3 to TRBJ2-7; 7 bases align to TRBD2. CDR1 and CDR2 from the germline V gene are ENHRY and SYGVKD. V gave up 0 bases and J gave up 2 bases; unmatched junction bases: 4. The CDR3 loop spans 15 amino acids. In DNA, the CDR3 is TGTGCCATCAGTGAGTCAGTCGGGAGGCCCTACGAGCAGTACTTC. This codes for CAISESVGRPYEQYF.

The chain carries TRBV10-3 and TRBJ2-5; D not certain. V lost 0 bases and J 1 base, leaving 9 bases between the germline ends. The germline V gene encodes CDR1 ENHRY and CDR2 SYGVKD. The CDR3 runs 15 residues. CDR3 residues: CAISESPPFQETQYF. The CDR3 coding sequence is TGTGCCATCAGTGAGTCTCCCCCATTCCAAGAGACCCAGTACTTC.

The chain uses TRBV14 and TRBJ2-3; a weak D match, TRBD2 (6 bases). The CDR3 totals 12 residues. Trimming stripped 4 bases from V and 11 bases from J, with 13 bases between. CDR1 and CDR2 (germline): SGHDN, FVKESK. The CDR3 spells CASSPGPGRQYF. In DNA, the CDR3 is TGTGCCAGCAGCCCGGGACCCGGGAGGCAGTATTTT.

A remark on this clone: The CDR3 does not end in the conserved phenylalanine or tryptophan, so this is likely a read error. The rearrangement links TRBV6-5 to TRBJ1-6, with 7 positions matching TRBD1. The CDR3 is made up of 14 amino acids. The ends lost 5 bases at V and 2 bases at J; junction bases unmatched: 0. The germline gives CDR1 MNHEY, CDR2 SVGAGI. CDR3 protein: CASSQGAYNSPLHL. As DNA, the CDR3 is TGTGCCAGCAGTCAGGGGGCCTATAATTCACCCCTCCACCTT.

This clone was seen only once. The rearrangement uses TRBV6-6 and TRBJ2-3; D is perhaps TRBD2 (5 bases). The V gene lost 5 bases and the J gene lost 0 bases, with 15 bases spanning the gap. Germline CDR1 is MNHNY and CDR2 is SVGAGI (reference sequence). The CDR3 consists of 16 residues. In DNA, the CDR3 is TGTGCCAGCAGTCTTCTAGCCGCTACTAGCACAGATACGCAGTATTTT. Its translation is CASSLLAATSTDTQYF.

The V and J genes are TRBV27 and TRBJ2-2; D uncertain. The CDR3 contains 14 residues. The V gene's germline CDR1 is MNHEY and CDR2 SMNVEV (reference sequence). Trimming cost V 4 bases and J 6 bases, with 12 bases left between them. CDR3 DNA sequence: TGTGCCAGCAGTTGGTACGTCGAGTCCGGGGAGCTGTTTTTT. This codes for CASSWYVESGELFF.

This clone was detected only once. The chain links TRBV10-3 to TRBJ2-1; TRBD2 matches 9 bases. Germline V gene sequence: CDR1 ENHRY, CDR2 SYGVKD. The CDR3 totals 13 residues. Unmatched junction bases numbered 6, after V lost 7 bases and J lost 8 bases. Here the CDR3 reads CAINSGSRDEQFF. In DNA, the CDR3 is TGTGCCATCAATAGCGGGAGTAGGGATGAGCAGTTCTTC.

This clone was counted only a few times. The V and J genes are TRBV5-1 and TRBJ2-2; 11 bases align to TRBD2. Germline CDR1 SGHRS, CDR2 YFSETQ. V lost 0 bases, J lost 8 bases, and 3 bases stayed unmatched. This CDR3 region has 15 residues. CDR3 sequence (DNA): TGCGCCAGCAGCTTGGTACTAGCGGGAGAGGGGGAGCTGTTTTTT. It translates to CASSLVLAGEGELFF.

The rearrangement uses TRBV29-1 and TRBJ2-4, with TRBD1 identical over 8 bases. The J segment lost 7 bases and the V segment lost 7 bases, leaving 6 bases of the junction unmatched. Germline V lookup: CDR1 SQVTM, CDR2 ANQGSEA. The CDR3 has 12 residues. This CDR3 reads CSGGQGDNIQYF. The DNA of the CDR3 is TGCAGCGGTGGACAGGGCGACAACATTCAGTACTTC.

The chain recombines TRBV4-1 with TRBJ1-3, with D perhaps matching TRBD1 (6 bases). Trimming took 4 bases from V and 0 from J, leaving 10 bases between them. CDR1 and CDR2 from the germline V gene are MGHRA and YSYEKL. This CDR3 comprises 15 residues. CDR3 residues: CASSRPGDSGNTIYF. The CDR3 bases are TGCGCCAGCAGCCGGCCAGGGGACTCTGGAAACACCATATATTTT.

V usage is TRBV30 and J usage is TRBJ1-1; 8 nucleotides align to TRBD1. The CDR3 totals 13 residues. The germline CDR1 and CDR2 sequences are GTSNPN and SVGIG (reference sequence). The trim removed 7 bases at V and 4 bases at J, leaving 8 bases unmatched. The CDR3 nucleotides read TGTGCCTACACAGACAGGGGTAGCACTGAAGCTTTCTTT. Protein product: CAYTDRGSTEAFF.

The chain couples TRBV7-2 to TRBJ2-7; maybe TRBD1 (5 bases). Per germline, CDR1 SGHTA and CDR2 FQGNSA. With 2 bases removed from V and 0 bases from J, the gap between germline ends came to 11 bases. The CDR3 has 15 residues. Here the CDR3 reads CASSLYRLSSYEQYF. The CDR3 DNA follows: TGTGCCAGCAGCTTATACAGGTTAAGCTCCTACGAGCAGTACTTC.